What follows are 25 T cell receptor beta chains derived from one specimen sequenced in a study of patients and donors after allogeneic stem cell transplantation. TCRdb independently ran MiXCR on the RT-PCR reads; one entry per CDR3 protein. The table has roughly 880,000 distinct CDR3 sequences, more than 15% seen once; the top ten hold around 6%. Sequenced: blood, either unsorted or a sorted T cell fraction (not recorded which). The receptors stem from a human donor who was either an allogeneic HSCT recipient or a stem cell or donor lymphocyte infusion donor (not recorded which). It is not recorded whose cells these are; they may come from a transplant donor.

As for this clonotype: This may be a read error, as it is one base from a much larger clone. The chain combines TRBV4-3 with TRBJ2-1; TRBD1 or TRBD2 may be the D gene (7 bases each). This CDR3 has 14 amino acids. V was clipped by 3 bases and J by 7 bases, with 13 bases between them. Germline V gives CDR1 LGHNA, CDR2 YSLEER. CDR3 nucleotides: TGCGCCAGCAGCCAGAGACAGGGAGGGAATGAGCAGTTCTTC. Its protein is CASSQRQGGNEQFF.

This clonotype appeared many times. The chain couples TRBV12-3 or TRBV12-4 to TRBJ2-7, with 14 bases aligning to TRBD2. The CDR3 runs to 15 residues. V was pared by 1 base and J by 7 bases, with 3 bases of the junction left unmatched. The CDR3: CASSLVGLAGEEQYF. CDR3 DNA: TGTGCCAGCAGTTTAGTGGGACTAGCGGGGGAGGAGCAGTACTTC.

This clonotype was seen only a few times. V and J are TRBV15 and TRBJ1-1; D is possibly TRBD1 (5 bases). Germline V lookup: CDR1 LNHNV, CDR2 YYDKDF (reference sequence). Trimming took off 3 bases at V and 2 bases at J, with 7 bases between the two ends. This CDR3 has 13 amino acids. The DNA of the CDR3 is TGTGCCACCAGCAGTCAGGGAAACACTGAAGCTTTCTTT. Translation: CATSSQGNTEAFF.

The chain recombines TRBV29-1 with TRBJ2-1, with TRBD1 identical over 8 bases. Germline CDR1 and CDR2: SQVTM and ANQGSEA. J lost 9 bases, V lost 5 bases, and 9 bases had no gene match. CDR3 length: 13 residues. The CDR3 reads CSVPGQGKSEQFF. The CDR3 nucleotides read TGCAGCGTTCCCGGACAGGGTAAAAGTGAGCAGTTCTTC.

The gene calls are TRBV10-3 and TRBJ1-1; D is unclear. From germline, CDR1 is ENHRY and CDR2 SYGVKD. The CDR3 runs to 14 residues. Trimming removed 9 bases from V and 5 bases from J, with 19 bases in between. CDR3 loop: CAMRNPVSTTEAFF. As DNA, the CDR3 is TGTGCCATGAGGAACCCAGTCAGCACGACTGAAGCTTTCTTT.

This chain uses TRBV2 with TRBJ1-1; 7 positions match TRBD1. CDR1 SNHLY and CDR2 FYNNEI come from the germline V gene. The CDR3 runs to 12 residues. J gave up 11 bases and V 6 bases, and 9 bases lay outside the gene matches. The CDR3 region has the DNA TGTGCCAGCAGACCTGCGTCCAGGGGGGCTTTCTTT. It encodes CASRPASRGAFF.

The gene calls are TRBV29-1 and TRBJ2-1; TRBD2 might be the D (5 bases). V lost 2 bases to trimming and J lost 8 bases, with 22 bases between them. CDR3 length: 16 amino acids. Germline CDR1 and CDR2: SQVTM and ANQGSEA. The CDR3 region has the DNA TGCAGCGTTGAATTCCCCAAGCGGATCCCTGTCGATGAGCAGTTCTTC. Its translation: CSVEFPKRIPVDEQFF.

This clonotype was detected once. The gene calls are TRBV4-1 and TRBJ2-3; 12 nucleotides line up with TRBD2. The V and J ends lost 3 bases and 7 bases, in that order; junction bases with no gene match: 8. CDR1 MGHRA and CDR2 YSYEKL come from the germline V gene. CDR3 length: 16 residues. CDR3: CASSQDPSGGVNTQYF. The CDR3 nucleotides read TGCGCCAGCAGCCAGGACCCTAGCGGGGGGGTGAATACGCAGTATTTT.

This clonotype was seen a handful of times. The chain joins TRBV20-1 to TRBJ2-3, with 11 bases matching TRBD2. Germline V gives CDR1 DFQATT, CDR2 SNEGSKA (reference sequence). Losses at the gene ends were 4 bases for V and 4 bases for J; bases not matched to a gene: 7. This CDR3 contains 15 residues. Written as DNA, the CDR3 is TGCAGTGCTACTACTAGCGGGAGTAGGGCAGATACGCAGTATTTT. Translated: CSATTSGSRADTQYF.

CDR3 sequence: CATRSNGYTF. For the CDR3, the DNA is TGTGCCACCAGAAGTAATGGCTACACCTTC. The chain recombines TRBV6-5 with TRBJ1-2; D unclear. Trimming took 10 bases from V and 6 from J, leaving 9 bases between them. Germline CDR1 reads MNHEY; CDR2 reads SVGAGI. The CDR3 loop spans 10 amino acids.

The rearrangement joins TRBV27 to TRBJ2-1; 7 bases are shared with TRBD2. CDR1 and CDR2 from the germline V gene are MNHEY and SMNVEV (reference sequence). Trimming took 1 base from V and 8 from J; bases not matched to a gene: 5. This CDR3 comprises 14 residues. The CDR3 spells CASSLLAGVYEQFF. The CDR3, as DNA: TGTGCCAGCAGTTTATTAGCGGGCGTCTATGAGCAGTTCTTC.

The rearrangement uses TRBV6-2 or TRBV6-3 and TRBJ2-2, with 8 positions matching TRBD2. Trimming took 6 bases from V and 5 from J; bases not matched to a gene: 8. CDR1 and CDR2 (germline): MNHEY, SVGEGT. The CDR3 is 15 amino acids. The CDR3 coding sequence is TGTGCCAGCAGCCCAGCGGGGGTCTGGACCGGGGAGCTGTTTTTT. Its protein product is CASSPAGVWTGELFF.

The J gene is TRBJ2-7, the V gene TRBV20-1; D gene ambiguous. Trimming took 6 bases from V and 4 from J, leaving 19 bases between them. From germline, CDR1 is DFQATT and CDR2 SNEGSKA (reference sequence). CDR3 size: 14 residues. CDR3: CSAKVWVDSYEQYF. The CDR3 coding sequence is TGCAGTGCCAAAGTCTGGGTAGACTCTTACGAGCAGTACTTC.

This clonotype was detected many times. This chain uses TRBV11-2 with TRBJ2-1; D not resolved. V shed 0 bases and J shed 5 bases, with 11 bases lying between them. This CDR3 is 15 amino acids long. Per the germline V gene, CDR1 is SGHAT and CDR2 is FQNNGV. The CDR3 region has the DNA TGTGCCAGCAGCTTAGATCCCGACTTTAACAATGAGCAGTTCTTC. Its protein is CASSLDPDFNNEQFF.

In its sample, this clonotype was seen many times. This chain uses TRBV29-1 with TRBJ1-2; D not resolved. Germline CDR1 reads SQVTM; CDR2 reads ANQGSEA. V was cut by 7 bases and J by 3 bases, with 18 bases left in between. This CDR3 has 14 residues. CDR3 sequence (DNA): TGCAGCGCTACGAATCTCCGGACTGACTATGGCTACACCTTC. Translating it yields CSATNLRTDYGYTF.

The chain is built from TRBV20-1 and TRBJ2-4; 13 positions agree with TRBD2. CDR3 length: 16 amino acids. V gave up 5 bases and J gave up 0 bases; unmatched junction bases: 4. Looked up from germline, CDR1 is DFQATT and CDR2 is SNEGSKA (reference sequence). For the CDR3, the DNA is TGCAGTGCTGGAACTAGCGGGAGGGTAGCCAAAAACATTCAGTACTTC. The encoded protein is CSAGTSGRVAKNIQYF.

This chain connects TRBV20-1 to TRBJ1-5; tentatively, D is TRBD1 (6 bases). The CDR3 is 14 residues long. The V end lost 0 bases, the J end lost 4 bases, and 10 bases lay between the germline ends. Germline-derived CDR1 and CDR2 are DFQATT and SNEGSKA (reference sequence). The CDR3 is CSARDDRFNQPQHF. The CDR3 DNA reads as TGCAGTGCTAGAGATGACAGGTTTAATCAGCCCCAGCATTTT.

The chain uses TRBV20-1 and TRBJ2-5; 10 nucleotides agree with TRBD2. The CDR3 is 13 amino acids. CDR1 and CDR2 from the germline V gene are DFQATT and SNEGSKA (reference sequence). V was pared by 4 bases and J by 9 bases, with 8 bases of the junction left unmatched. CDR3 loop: CSATASGSPPQYF. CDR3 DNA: TGCAGTGCTACCGCTAGCGGGAGCCCACCCCAGTACTTC.

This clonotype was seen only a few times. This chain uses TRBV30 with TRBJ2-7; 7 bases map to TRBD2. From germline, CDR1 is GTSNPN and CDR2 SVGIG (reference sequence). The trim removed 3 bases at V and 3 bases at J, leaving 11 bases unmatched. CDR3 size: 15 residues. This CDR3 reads CAWSPWKAGIYEQYF. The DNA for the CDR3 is TGTGCCTGGAGCCCGTGGAAAGCGGGAATCTACGAGCAGTACTTC.

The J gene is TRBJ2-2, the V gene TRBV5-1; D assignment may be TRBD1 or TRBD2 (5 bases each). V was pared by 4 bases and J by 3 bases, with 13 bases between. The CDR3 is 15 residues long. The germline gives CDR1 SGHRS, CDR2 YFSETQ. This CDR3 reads CASSLGTAYTGELFF. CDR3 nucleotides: TGCGCCAGCAGCCTCGGGACGGCCTACACCGGGGAGCTGTTTTTT.

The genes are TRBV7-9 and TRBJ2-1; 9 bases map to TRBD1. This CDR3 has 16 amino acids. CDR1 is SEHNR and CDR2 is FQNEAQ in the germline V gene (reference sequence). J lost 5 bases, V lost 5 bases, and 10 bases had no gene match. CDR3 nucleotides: TGTGCCAGCAGCCGCAGGGGACAGGGTAAGAACAATGAGCAGTTCTTC. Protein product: CASSRRGQGKNNEQFF. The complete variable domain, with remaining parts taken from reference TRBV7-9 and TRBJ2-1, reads DTGVSQNPRHKITKRGQNVTFRCDPISEHNRLYWYRQTLGQGPEFLTYFQNEAQLEKSRLLSDRFSAERPKGSFSTLEIQRTEQGDSAMYLCASSRRGQGKNNEQFFGPGTRLTVL.

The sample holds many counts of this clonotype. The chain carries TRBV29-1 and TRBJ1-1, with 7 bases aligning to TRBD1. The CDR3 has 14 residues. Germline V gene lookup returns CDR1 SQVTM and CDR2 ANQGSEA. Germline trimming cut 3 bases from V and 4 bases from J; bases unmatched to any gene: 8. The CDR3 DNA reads TGCAGCGTTGACCAGGGGGTATTTGTCACTGAAGCTTTCTTT. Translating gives CSVDQGVFVTEAFF. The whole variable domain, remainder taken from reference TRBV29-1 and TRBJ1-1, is SAVISQKPSRDICQRGTSLTIQCQVDSQVTMMFWYRQQPGQSLTLIATANQGSEATYESGFVIDKFPISRPNLTFSTLTVSNMSPEDSSIYLCSVDQGVFVTEAFFGQGTRLTVV.

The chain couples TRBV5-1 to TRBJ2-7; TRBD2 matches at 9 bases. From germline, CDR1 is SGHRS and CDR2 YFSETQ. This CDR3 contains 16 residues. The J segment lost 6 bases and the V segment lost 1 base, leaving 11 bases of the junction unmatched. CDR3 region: CASSLLVAGATGEQYF. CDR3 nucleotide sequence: TGCGCCAGCAGCTTGTTGGTAGCGGGAGCTACAGGCGAGCAGTACTTC.

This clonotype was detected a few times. The chain's CDR3 is CATSKMEDSRGRSYNEQFF. CDR3 bases: TGTGCCACCAGCAAGATGGAGGACAGTCGGGGACGCTCCTACAATGAGCAGTTCTTC. The chain carries TRBV15 and TRBJ2-1; possible D gene TRBD1, 6 bases. V was clipped by 4 bases and J by 0 bases, with 22 bases between them. Germline V CDR1 and CDR2: LNHNV, YYDKDF (reference sequence). The length of the CDR3 is 19 residues.

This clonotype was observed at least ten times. The CDR3, as DNA: TGTGCCAGCAGCTTCCGTTTTGGGAACACCGGGGAGCTGTTTTTT. Translated, it gives CASSFRFGNTGELFF. This chain uses TRBV7-2 with TRBJ2-2; D call uncertain. Trimming removed 3 bases from V and 1 base from J, with 9 bases in between. The CDR3 extends over 15 amino acids. CDR1 and CDR2 (germline): SGHTA, FQGNSA.